The 2 T cell receptor beta chains below all came from one sample that was sequenced in a study of cytomegalovirus exposure and HLA in healthy donors. PCR employed 60 Vbeta and 13 Jbeta primers. TCRdb's table, derived via immunoSEQ multiplex PCR, lists solely in-frame clones and lacks some. The table records about 190,000 clones, about 86% of them present only once. The sample comprised PBMCs. The receptors here all came from a woman between 18 and 29 years old in good health and CMV-seropositive.

The chain combines TRBV30 with TRBJ2-3; D unclear. The V end lost 3 bases, the J end lost 2 bases, and 6 bases lay between the germline ends. From germline, CDR1 is GTSNPN and CDR2 SVGIG (reference sequence). The length of the CDR3 is 12 residues. The CDR3 region is CAWRQNTDTQYF. CDR3 bases: TGTGCCTGGAGGCAGAACACAGATACGCAGTATTTT. Using reference TRBV30 and TRBJ2-3 for the parts outside the CDR3, the full variable domain is SQTIHQWPATLVQPVGSPLSLECTVEGTSNPNLYWYRQAAGRGLQLLFYSVGIGQISSEVPQNLSASRPQDRQFILSSKKLLLSDSGFYLCAWRQNTDTQYFGPGTRLTVL.

The V gene is TRBV9, the J gene TRBJ1-1; the D gene is possibly TRBD1 (6 bases). This CDR3 comprises 14 residues. V was clipped by 4 bases and J by 6 bases, with 16 bases between them. CDR1 and CDR2 from the germline V gene are SGDLS and YYNGEE. The CDR3 DNA follows: TGTGCCAGCAGCCCCGGACAGACCCTAGCTGAAGCTTTCTTT. Its protein product is CASSPGQTLAEAFF.